The 13 T cell receptor beta chains presented below share a single source sample, sequenced in a study of shared clonotypes between healthy human individuals. Profiling relied on immunoSEQ multiplex PCR, and the TCRdb table lists in-frame clones only, not all of them. The sample includes around 2.5 million clones, over 85% of them seen just once. The sequenced material came from naive CD4+ T cells from PBMCs. Subset meaning: CD45RA+ positively selected. The receptors derive from a man aged 18 to 29 in good health. Some clones in this sample may be carry-over from other donors' samples.

The rearrangement joins TRBV28 to TRBJ2-3; weak D call: TRBD2 (5 bases). The germline CDR1 and CDR2 sequences are MDHEN and SYDVKM. V lost 8 bases to trimming and J lost 4 bases, with 10 bases between them. The CDR3 is 12 amino acids. CDR3 sequence: CASGEGPDTQYF. As DNA, the CDR3 is TGTGCCAGCGGTGAGGGCCCAGATACGCAGTATTTT.

The chain employs TRBV5-6 and TRBJ2-7, with D maybe TRBD1 (5 bases). The V gene's germline CDR1 is SGHDT and CDR2 YYEEEE. V was cut by 5 bases and J by 4 bases, with 10 bases left in between. This CDR3 contains 12 residues. The CDR3 coding sequence is TGTGCCAGCAGTATAAAGGGGTACGAGCAGTACTTC. This gives the protein CASSIKGYEQYF.

The rearrangement uses TRBV2 and TRBJ2-3; D remains ambiguous. Per the germline V gene, CDR1 is SNHLY and CDR2 is FYNNEI. Trimming removed 2 bases from V and 0 bases from J, with 12 bases in between. The CDR3 loop spans 16 amino acids. The DNA of the CDR3 is TGTGCCAGCAGTGAATACCTTAGCCCGAGCACAGATACGCAGTATTTT. Protein: CASSEYLSPSTDTQYF.

The CDR3: CASSLTAHRGTEQYF. As DNA, the CDR3 is TGCGCCAGCAGCTTGACTGCCCACAGGGGCACGGAGCAGTACTTC. The rearrangement joins TRBV5-1 to TRBJ2-7; the match to TRBD1 covers 7 bases. The CDR3 is made up of 15 amino acids. Germline-derived CDR1 and CDR2 are SGHRS and YFSETQ. V was pared by 1 base and J by 7 bases, with 11 bases of the junction left unmatched.

The genes are TRBV2 and TRBJ2-1; D remains ambiguous. Per the germline V gene, CDR1 is SNHLY and CDR2 is FYNNEI. The CDR3 consists of 14 residues. V gave up 8 bases and J gave up 5 bases, with 16 bases separating them. CDR3 DNA: TGTGCCAGCTCGGACCGCCGATCGGACAATGAGCAGTTCTTC. Amino acid sequence: CASSDRRSDNEQFF.

The chain links TRBV4-1 to TRBJ1-4; a weak D match, TRBD1 (5 bases). CDR3 length: 12 residues. Germline CDR1 and CDR2: MGHRA and YSYEKL. V was cut by 1 base and J by 8 bases, with 5 bases left in between. This CDR3 reads CASSQGGEKLFF. DNA of the CDR3: TGCGCCAGCAGCCAAGGGGGGGAAAAACTGTTTTTT.

The genes are TRBV11-2 and TRBJ2-1, with D possibly called TRBD1 or TRBD2 (5 bases each). Trimming took off 5 bases at V and 9 bases at J, with 17 bases between the two ends. Per germline, CDR1 SGHAT and CDR2 FQNNGV. The CDR3 has 14 amino acids. CDR3 loop: CASSLVGRDGEQFF. The CDR3 nucleotides are TGTGCCAGCAGCCTAGTTGGCAGGGACGGTGAGCAGTTCTTC.

This chain connects TRBV4-1 to TRBJ2-2, with 9 bases aligning to TRBD2. Unmatched junction bases numbered 10, after V lost 1 base and J lost 4 bases. Germline V CDR1 and CDR2: MGHRA, YSYEKL. This CDR3 is 18 amino acids long. CDR3 region: CASSQAPIAGEGTGELFF. The CDR3 nucleotides read TGCGCCAGCAGCCAAGCCCCCATAGCGGGAGAGGGCACCGGGGAGCTGTTTTTT.

The rearrangement uses TRBV29-1 and TRBJ2-1; D ambiguous. CDR3 length equals 10 residues. The germline V gene has CDR1 SQVTM and CDR2 ANQGSEA. V shed 6 bases and J shed 4 bases, with 4 bases lying between them. Here the CDR3 DNA reads TGCAGCGTCCGGTACAATGAGCAGTTCTTC. Its protein is CSVRYNEQFF.

V and J are TRBV27 and TRBJ1-5; 8 bases agree with TRBD1. Losses at the gene ends were 4 bases for V and 1 base for J; bases not matched to a gene: 3. Germline V gene lookup returns CDR1 MNHEY and CDR2 SMNVEV (reference sequence). The CDR3 sequence is 15 residues long. CDR3: CASSSQGASNQPQHF. CDR3 nucleotides: TGTGCCAGCAGTTCTCAGGGGGCGAGCAATCAGCCCCAGCATTTT.

On this clone: Other DNA sequences in this sample translate to the same CDR3. This chain joins TRBV5-1 and TRBJ2-1; possibly TRBD1 for D (6 bases). The CDR3 runs 16 residues. Germline CDR1 reads SGHRS; CDR2 reads YFSETQ. Trimming stripped 0 bases from V and 3 bases from J, with 13 bases between. The chain's CDR3 is CASSLVAGVGYNEQFF. DNA for the CDR3: TGCGCCAGCAGCTTGGTGGCAGGGGTTGGCTACAATGAGCAGTTCTTC.

In this sample, this clone turned up once. In DNA form, the CDR3 reads TGTGCCAGCAGCCAAGATATGCTAGCGGGTTACCTTGGGCATGAGCAGTTCTTC. Translation: CASSQDMLAGYLGHEQFF. V and J are TRBV14 and TRBJ2-1; 8 nucleotides align to TRBD2. There are 18 residues in the CDR3. CDR1 is SGHDN and CDR2 is FVKESK in the germline V gene. V lost 0 bases and J lost 8; bases outside the gene matches: 15.

The rearrangement uses TRBV19 and TRBJ1-1, with TRBD1 matching over 8 bases. CDR1 is LNHDA and CDR2 is SQIVND in the germline V gene (reference sequence). J lost 0 bases, V lost 4 bases, and 4 bases had no gene match. This CDR3 comprises 15 residues. The CDR3 DNA follows: TGTGCCAGTAGTACAGGGGGCAGGGTGAACACTGAAGCTTTCTTT. As protein: CASSTGGRVNTEAFF.